The 6 T cell receptor beta chains listed next were all sequenced from one sample in a study of PD-L1 blockade in urothelial cancer (dated by TCRdb to about 2017). To prepare the library, the immunoSEQ multiplex PCR assay was applied. TCRdb's version of the immuneACCESS table is confined to in-frame rearrangements and falls short of the full clone set. An unresolved V gene accounts for under half of the shortfall where checked; the remainder is of unknown origin. The table for this sample lists around 45,000 clones; roughly 88% of them were counted only once. The top ten constitute 3.9% of the sample. Sequencing was performed on PBMCs, taken around atezolizumab (anti-PD-L1) treatment. The source of these receptors is an elderly man with urothelial cancer.

Of note for this clone: Other DNA sequences within the sample encode an identical CDR3. The chain couples TRBV5-1 to TRBJ2-3; 12 positions match TRBD2. Germline loops: CDR1 SGHRS, CDR2 YFSETQ. The CDR3 runs to 16 residues. J gave up 0 bases and V 4 bases, and 3 bases lay outside the gene matches. The chain's CDR3 is CASSLGTSGSTDTQYF. DNA for the CDR3: TGCGCCAGCAGCCTGGGGACTAGCGGGAGCACAGATACGCAGTATTTT.

V usage is TRBV29-1 and J usage is TRBJ2-3; 14 bases map to TRBD2. The CDR3 consists of 16 residues. V lost 7 bases, J lost 4 bases, and 10 bases stayed unmatched. CDR1 and CDR2 (germline): SQVTM, ANQGSEA. CDR3 sequence reads: CSAKGTSGSGADTQYF. In DNA, the CDR3 is TGCAGCGCCAAAGGGACTAGCGGGAGTGGGGCAGATACGCAGTATTTT.

This clone was detected only once. The genes are TRBV5-1 and TRBJ2-1; 14 bases map to TRBD2. This CDR3 has 15 residues. From germline, CDR1 is SGHRS and CDR2 YFSETQ. The V segment lost 7 bases and the J segment 7 bases; nucleotides outside the gene matches: 7. In DNA form, the CDR3 reads TGCGCCAGCGACCTCGGGACTAGCGGGGGTAATGAGCAGTTCTTC. The encoded protein is CASDLGTSGGNEQFF.

The chain uses TRBV9 and TRBJ2-1; TRBD2 aligns across 9 bases. The trim removed 3 bases at V and 2 bases at J, leaving 3 bases unmatched. CDR3 length: 15 residues. CDR1 and CDR2 (germline): SGDLS, YYNGEE. Here the CDR3 DNA reads TGTGCCAGCAGCGGGCGCGGGAGGGCCTACAATGAGCAGTTCTTC. This sequence encodes CASSGRGRAYNEQFF.

This rearrangement joins TRBV19 to TRBJ2-7; 14 bases match TRBD2. V lost 4 bases to trimming and J lost 5 bases; unmatched junction nucleotides: 10. Germline CDR1 reads LNHDA; CDR2 reads SQIVND (reference sequence). The CDR3 length is 17 residues. The chain's CDR3 is CASSNRLAGGRTNEQYF. In nucleotides, the CDR3 is TGTGCCAGTAGTAACCGACTAGCGGGAGGGCGGACTAACGAGCAGTACTTC.

The table lists this clone with a few counts. The chain employs TRBV5-1 and TRBJ1-2; no clear D gene. Trimming shortened V by 3 bases and J by 6 bases, and 12 bases separated the two germline ends. This CDR3 is built from 13 residues. Germline CDR1 and CDR2: SGHRS and YFSETQ. Here the CDR3 reads CASSSGVVNGYTF. CDR3 in DNA: TGCGCCAGCAGCTCCGGGGTAGTAAATGGCTACACCTTC.